The present TCR beta chain was sequenced within a study of blood T cells in healthy people across ages. This clonotype appeared many times. No antigen is known for it. Regarding the study as a whole: Correlation between TCR beta diversity and naive T cell percentage was strong. Researchers judged that diversity estimates from one million T cells fell short of true values.

A sample-barcoded 5' primer and a J-beta primer mix were used in a second PCR of roughly 7 to 11 cycles. Each cDNA molecule was tagged by a template-switch adaptor with 12 random nucleotides. Each CDR3 protein is one row after TCRdb ran MiXCR on the 5' RACE reads. The table lists hundreds of thousands of distinct CDR3 sequences, roughly 21% of them singletons. The CDR3 is 14 amino acids. The V end was cut by 1 base, the J end by 4 bases, with 11 bases between. The rearrangement joins TRBV12-3 or TRBV12-4 to TRBJ2-7, with a tentative D call TRBD2 (5 bases). Specimen: blood. This TCR derives from a man between 65 and 85 years old in good health. In DNA form, the CDR3 reads TGTGCCAGCAGTTTAGTCGGGATTCAGTACGAGCAGTACTTC. Amino acids: CASSLVGIQYEQYF.